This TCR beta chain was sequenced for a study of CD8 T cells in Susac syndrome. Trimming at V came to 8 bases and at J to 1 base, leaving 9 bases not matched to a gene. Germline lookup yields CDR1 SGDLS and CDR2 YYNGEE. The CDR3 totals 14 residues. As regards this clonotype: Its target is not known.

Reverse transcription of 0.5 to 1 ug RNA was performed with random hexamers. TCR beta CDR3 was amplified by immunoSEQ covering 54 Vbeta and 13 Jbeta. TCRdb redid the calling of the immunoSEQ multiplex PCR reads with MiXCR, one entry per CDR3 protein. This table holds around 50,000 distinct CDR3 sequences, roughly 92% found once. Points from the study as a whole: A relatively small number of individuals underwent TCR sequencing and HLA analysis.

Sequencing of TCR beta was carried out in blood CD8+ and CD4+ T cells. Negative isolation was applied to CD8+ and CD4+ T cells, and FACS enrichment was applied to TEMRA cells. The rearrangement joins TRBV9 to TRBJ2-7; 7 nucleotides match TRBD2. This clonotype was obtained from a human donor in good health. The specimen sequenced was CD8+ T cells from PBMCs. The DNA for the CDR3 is TGTGCCAGTGGCGAGGGAGGGCCTTCCTACGAGCAGTACTTC. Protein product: CASGEGGPSYEQYF.